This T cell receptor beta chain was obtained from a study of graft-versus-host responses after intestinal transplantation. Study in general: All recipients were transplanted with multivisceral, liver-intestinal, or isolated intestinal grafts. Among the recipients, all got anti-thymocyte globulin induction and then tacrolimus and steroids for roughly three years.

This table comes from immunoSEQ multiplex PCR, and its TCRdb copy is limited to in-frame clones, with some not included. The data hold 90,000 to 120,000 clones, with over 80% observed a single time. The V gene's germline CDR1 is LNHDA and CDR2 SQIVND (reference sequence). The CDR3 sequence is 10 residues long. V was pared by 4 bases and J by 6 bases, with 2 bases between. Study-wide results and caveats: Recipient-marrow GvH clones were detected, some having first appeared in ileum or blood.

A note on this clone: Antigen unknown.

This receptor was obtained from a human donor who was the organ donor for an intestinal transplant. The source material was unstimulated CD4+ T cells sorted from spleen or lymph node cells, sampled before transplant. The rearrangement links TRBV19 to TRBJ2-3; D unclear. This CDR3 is CASSRDTQYF. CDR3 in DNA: TGTGCCAGTAGTAGGGATACGCAGTATTTT.